This T cell receptor (beta chain) appears in the sequencing data of a study of T cells in Graves' hyperthyroidism and ophthalmopathy (dated by TCRdb to the late 2010s). About the full investigation: Peripheral blood was collected at initial diagnosis, before any treatment. To identify TCR V-J signatures that set the groups apart, the researchers used a discovery cohort of 90 to 100 patients, made up of 43 with Graves' ophthalmopathy and about 60 with stable Graves' hyperthyroidism. An independent validation cohort of around 19 hyperthyroidism patients and approximately 15 patients who later progressed to ophthalmopathy tested prospective prediction of ophthalmopathy. The approximately 100 discovery patients were divided at random into training and test sets in a 7:3 ratio. In addition, the study compared T-cell repertoires in thyroid tissue and in blood from roughly six Graves' hyperthyroidism patients. Following sampling, methimazole starting at 30 mg daily was given to hyperthyroidism patients, and high-dose intravenous methylprednisolone was given to ophthalmopathy patients. The paper reports TCR Vbeta CDR3 sequencing of over 120 peripheral blood samples: around 45 ophthalmopathy, about 75 hyperthyroidism and 17 progressor patients.

Beyond this particular receptor, the publication reports: A 13 V-J signature model separated ophthalmopathy from stable hyperthyroidism, with 87.88% sensitivity and 81% to 83% specificity in cross-validation and 80%/75% in testing. During validation, the model predicted progression to ophthalmopathy a median of approximately six months ahead of onset, with just under 71% sensitivity and almost 75% specificity. Most expanded thyroid clonotypes (frequency above 0.001) were also detected in blood, a finding suggesting that blood repertoires may reflect thyroid immune responses. Sample size was not statistically predetermined, and investigators were not blinded to group allocation.

There are many counts of this clonotype. Its antigen is still unknown. The input lacks base qualities; no much larger clone sits a single base away. Ophthalmopathy patients had moderately to severely active disease, Clinical Activity Score of at least 3, NOSPECS grade of at least 4, and duration under 3 months. The study excluded patients with uncontrolled infections, other autoimmune diseases, pregnancy or lactation. Diagnoses were established on the basis of clinical symptoms, serum thyroxine and TRAb, thyroid ultrasound, and orbital computed tomography. Ficoll-Paque density gradient centrifugation was used to isolate PBMCs from 10 ml of fresh peripheral blood. Total RNA was extracted using Trizol reagent, and RNA quality was assessed on an Agilent 2100 Bioanalyzer. The junction shows trimming of 5 bases on V and 0 bases on J, and the gene matches do not reach 20 bases of it. Reading from cysteine to phenylalanine, the CDR3 counts 20 amino acids. The read is trimmed to its CDR3 DNA, 60 bases read in frame from base 1. Reading the germline V gene gives CDR1 SGHTA and CDR2 FQGNSA.

The TCR beta CDR3 regions were amplified from RNA transcripts. A first-round RT-PCR of the TCR CDR3 used the HTBI primer set with the Qiagen OneStep RT-PCR kit. Libraries were constructed in a second round of multiplex PCR, after which size selection and purification were carried out. The libraries were sequenced on an Illumina HiSeq2000 using paired-end 100 bp reads. Per the authors' processing: Raw data were processed with SOAPnuke, discarding reads with adapters, uncalled bases, mean Phred below 15, or no exact constant-primer or identifier match. High-quality paired reads were merged with COPE v1.2.5, and unique nucleotide sequences were defined as clonotypes. MiTCR v1.1 was used to align the clonotypes against IMGT TRBV, TRBD and TRBJ reference segments. The analysis was restricted to V-J combinations with a frequency above 0.0001, which together covered roughly 99% of the repertoires. A TCS score was defined as the ratio of F50 (clonal expansion) to E x V (chaos), with BLOSUM62-based TCRdist applied between CDR3 peptides within each V-J. Welch's t-statistics and random forest reduced around 550 V-J features to 13, which were used in a naive Bayes classifier (R e1071). In TCRdb, the public reads were trimmed at Q25 with fastp and aligned with MiXCR, with productive beta chains retained. Rows are unified per CDR3 protein, each entry keeping the most common DNA and genes. TCRdb assigned the V and J calls; the authors' analysis was not used. The sample table lists 490,000 or so distinct CDR3 sequences, roughly 16% of them with a count of one. 25% to 35% of the sample belongs to the ten largest clones.

This TCR was recovered from a woman in her 30s with Graves' ophthalmopathy. The rearranged segments are TRBV7-2 and TRBJ2-3, with 7 bases matching TRBD2. The sequenced sample was blood. The bases are TGTGCCAGCAGCACCACCCTTCTAGCGGTTATTAGTACTAGCACAGATACGCAGTATTTT. Translated, this gives CASSTTLLAVISTSTDTQYF.